This T cell receptor beta chain was observed in a study of beta chain features in type 1 diabetes. Sampling consisted of one heparinised blood draw per donor, averaging about 116 mL. Worth noting for this clone: Its antigen is unknown.

Germline assignment: CDR1 MDHEN and CDR2 SYDVKM. The ends lost 5 bases at V and 9 bases at J; junction bases unmatched: 14. This CDR3 region has 15 residues. Findings of the study overall: Moderately but significantly shorter TCRB CDR3s were found in Type 1 diabetes patients in all four CD4+ subsets. The study found fewer insertions and more deletions at VDJ junctions in type 1 diabetes patients. Short templates might get an advantage during PCR, and this would be equal in patients and controls.

Every isolated RNA sample was fully reverse transcribed, so sequencing captured expressed TCRB transcripts. The table came from immunoSEQ multiplex PCR; TCRdb's copy has only in-frame clones and leaves some out. This table holds over 700,000 clones, 17% found once. This rearrangement joins TRBV28 to TRBJ2-7; 9 bases fit TRBD2. The sequence was collected from a woman under 30 in good health. Sequencing used naive CD4+ T cells from blood. The CDR3 spells CASSLSGASGAWQYF. CDR3 DNA sequence: TGTGCCAGCAGTCTCTCTGGGGCTAGCGGGGCGTGGCAGTACTTC.